These T cell receptor beta chains were read from a single sample in a study of blood T cell repertoires in COVID-19. Sequencing used immunoSEQ multiplex PCR; TCRdb keeps in-frame clones, though not all of them. The repertoire includes under 45,000 clones, around four fifths of them detected once, and approximately 14% sits in the top ten. The sample comprised peripheral blood. Receptors were obtained from a human donor in a cohort sampled during active COVID-19. The CDR3 runs from the conserved cysteine through the conserved F or W. The D gene is left open where the match is weak. Size is omitted from some rows. Given values are once, few, many or a class for expanded clones.

D gene: NA; CDR3 length: 13; J gene: TRBJ2-3; V gene: TRBV7-6; clone size: NA; CDR3 protein: CASSLFQLDTQYF; CDR3 DNA: TGTGCCAGCAGCTTATTTCAGTTAGATACGCAGTATTTT
D gene: NA; CDR3 length: 14; J gene: TRBJ1-3; V gene: TRBV10-3; clone size: NA; CDR3 protein: CAIMRASRGNTIYF; CDR3 DNA: TGTGCCATCATGAGGGCTTCAAGGGGAAACACCATATATTTT
D gene: NA; CDR3 length: 17; J gene: TRBJ2-2; V gene: TRBV11-3; clone size: NA; CDR3 protein: CASSLGSVNSNTGELFF; CDR3 DNA: TGTGCCAGCAGCTTAGGATCTGTGAACTCGAACACCGGGGAGCTGTTTTTT
D gene: TRBD1; CDR3 length: 14; J gene: TRBJ1-1; V gene: TRBV15; clone size: NA; CDR3 protein: CATSRGGTGTEAFF; CDR3 DNA: TGTGCCACCAGCAGAGGAGGGACAGGCACTGAAGCTTTCTTT
D gene: NA; CDR3 length: 12; J gene: TRBJ1-2; V gene: TRBV12-3/TRBV12-4; clone size: NA; CDR3 protein: CASSLSGWSYTF; CDR3 DNA: TGTGCCAGCAGTTTAAGCGGGTGGAGCTACACCTTC
D gene: TRBD2; CDR3 length: 15; J gene: TRBJ2-7; V gene: TRBV4-2; clone size: NA; CDR3 protein: CASSQARGGPFTRYF; CDR3 DNA: TGTGCCAGCAGCCAAGCCCGGGGAGGGCCCTTTACTAGGTACTTC
D gene: NA; CDR3 length: 19; J gene: TRBJ1-4; V gene: TRBV4-3; clone size: once; CDR3 protein: CASSQETEKYRATNEKLFF; CDR3 DNA: TGCGCCAGCAGCCAAGAAACTGAGAAATACCGAGCAACTAATGAAAAACTGTTTTTT
D gene: TRBD1; CDR3 length: 15; J gene: TRBJ2-1; V gene: TRBV4-2; clone size: NA; CDR3 protein: CASSREQGATAEQFF; CDR3 DNA: TGTGCCAGCAGCCGAGAACAGGGGGCTACCGCTGAGCAGTTCTTC
D gene: TRBD2; CDR3 length: 13; J gene: TRBJ2-1; V gene: TRBV7-8; clone size: NA; CDR3 protein: CASRAARGYEQFF; CDR3 DNA: TGTGCCAGCAGAGCAGCGCGGGGGTATGAGCAGTTCTTC
D gene: NA; CDR3 length: 14; J gene: TRBJ2-5; V gene: TRBV5-6; clone size: NA; CDR3 protein: CASSHRRRPETQYF; CDR3 DNA: TGTGCCAGCAGCCATCGGCGGCGACCGGAGACCCAGTACTTC
D gene: NA; CDR3 length: 16; J gene: TRBJ2-3; V gene: TRBV6-2/TRBV6-3; clone size: NA; CDR3 protein: CASSSRQGGGTDTQYF; CDR3 DNA: TGTGCCAGCAGTTCTCGACAGGGAGGAGGCACAGATACGCAGTATTTT
D gene: TRBD1; CDR3 length: 15; J gene: TRBJ1-2; V gene: TRBV6-5; clone size: NA; CDR3 protein: CASSIQGAGHYGYTF; CDR3 DNA: TGTGCCAGCAGTATACAGGGGGCAGGGCATTACGGCTACACCTTC
D gene: NA; CDR3 length: 16; J gene: TRBJ2-7; V gene: TRBV19; clone size: NA; CDR3 protein: CASSITTSPASYEQYF; CDR3 DNA: TGTGCCAGTAGCATAACCACTAGCCCCGCATCCTACGAGCAGTACTTC
D gene: TRBD1; CDR3 length: 15; J gene: TRBJ2-1; V gene: TRBV7-8; clone size: NA; CDR3 protein: CASSLRGPENNEQFF; CDR3 DNA: TGTGCCAGCAGCTTAAGGGGGCCCGAGAACAATGAGCAGTTCTTC
D gene: NA; CDR3 length: 14; J gene: TRBJ1-5; V gene: TRBV6-1; clone size: NA; CDR3 protein: CASSEVYSNQPQHF; CDR3 DNA: TGTGCCAGCAGTGAAGTTTATAGCAATCAGCCCCAGCATTTT
D gene: TRBD2; CDR3 length: 21; J gene: TRBJ2-7; V gene: TRBV27; clone size: NA; CDR3 protein: CASSLIPLPLQFREEGGEQYF; CDR3 DNA: TGTGCCAGCAGTTTAATCCCTCTGCCCCTCCAATTCCGGGAGGAAGGCGGCGAGCAGTACTTC
D gene: TRBD1; CDR3 length: 17; J gene: TRBJ2-6; V gene: TRBV7-8; clone size: NA; CDR3 protein: CASSPRQGALGANVLTF; CDR3 DNA: TGTGCCAGCAGCCCACGACAGGGGGCGTTGGGGGCCAACGTCCTGACTTTC
D gene: NA; CDR3 length: 15; J gene: TRBJ1-2; V gene: TRBV5-3; clone size: once; CDR3 protein: CARSLAGGNSYGYTF; CDR3 DNA: TGTGCCAGAAGCTTGGCCGGGGGGAACTCCTATGGCTACACCTTC
D gene: NA; CDR3 length: 18; J gene: TRBJ2-2; V gene: TRBV4-3; clone size: once; CDR3 protein: CASSHSMGGVWNTGELFF; CDR3 DNA: TGCGCCAGCAGCCATTCGATGGGCGGGGTTTGGAACACCGGGGAGCTGTTTTTT
D gene: NA; CDR3 length: 15; J gene: TRBJ1-6; V gene: TRBV18; clone size: NA; CDR3 protein: CASSELPGEGSPLHF; CDR3 DNA: TGTGCCAGCTCGGAACTCCCAGGGGAGGGTTCACCCCTCCACTTT
D gene: TRBD2; CDR3 length: 14; J gene: TRBJ2-5; V gene: TRBV12-5; clone size: NA; CDR3 protein: CASGASGGPGTQYF; CDR3 DNA: TGTGCTAGTGGAGCTAGCGGGGGGCCGGGGACCCAGTACTTC
D gene: TRBD1; CDR3 length: 16; J gene: TRBJ1-6; V gene: TRBV9; clone size: NA; CDR3 protein: CASSVAYRGGNSPLHF; CDR3 DNA: TGTGCCAGCAGCGTAGCCTACAGGGGGGGGAATTCACCCCTCCACTTT
D gene: NA; CDR3 length: 13; J gene: TRBJ2-7; V gene: TRBV25-1; clone size: few; CDR3 protein: CASSEARVDEQYF; CDR3 DNA: TGTGCCAGCAGTGAAGCCAGGGTCGACGAGCAGTACTTC
D gene: NA; CDR3 length: 14; J gene: TRBJ1-1; V gene: TRBV19; clone size: NA; CDR3 protein: CASSIGGAYTEAFF; CDR3 DNA: TGTGCCAGTAGTATTGGCGGGGCCTACACTGAAGCTTTCTTT
D gene: NA; CDR3 length: 15; J gene: TRBJ2-5; V gene: TRBV12-5; clone size: NA; CDR3 protein: CASGPTGTGGETQYF; CDR3 DNA: TGTGCTAGTGGTCCAACAGGGACGGGAGGAGAGACCCAGTACTTC
D gene: TRBD1; CDR3 length: 20; J gene: TRBJ1-1; V gene: TRBV15; clone size: NA; CDR3 protein: CATSRGKRGRVDRRNTEAFF; CDR3 DNA: TGTGCCACCAGCAGAGGTAAAAGAGGTAGGGTGGACAGGAGGAACACTGAAGCTTTCTTT
D gene: NA; CDR3 length: 14; J gene: TRBJ2-7; V gene: TRBV11-2; clone size: NA; CDR3 protein: CASSLVSGRDEQYF; CDR3 DNA: TGTGCCAGCAGCTTAGTTTCTGGCAGGGACGAGCAGTACTTC
D gene: NA; CDR3 length: 13; J gene: TRBJ1-1; V gene: TRBV7-2; clone size: NA; CDR3 protein: CASSTTWRGAAFF; CDR3 DNA: TGTGCCAGCAGCACTACGTGGCGGGGGGCAGCTTTCTTT
D gene: NA; CDR3 length: 13; J gene: TRBJ1-6; V gene: TRBV19; clone size: NA; CDR3 protein: CAGRGRGNSPLHF; CDR3 DNA: TGTGCCGGTCGGGGGAGAGGGAATTCACCCCTCCACTTT
D gene: NA; CDR3 length: 14; J gene: TRBJ2-2; V gene: TRBV10-2; clone size: NA; CDR3 protein: CASSETSYTGELFF; CDR3 DNA: TGCGCCAGCAGCGAGACATCGTACACCGGGGAGCTGTTTTTT
D gene: NA; CDR3 length: 13; J gene: TRBJ2-7; V gene: TRBV30; clone size: NA; CDR3 protein: CALGRSGIYEQYF; CDR3 DNA: TGTGCACTGGGTAGGTCAGGTATTTACGAGCAGTACTTC
D gene: TRBD1; CDR3 length: 12; J gene: TRBJ2-5; V gene: TRBV15; clone size: NA; CDR3 protein: CATSRGQETQYF; CDR3 DNA: TGTGCCACCAGCAGGGGACAGGAGACCCAGTACTTC
D gene: NA; CDR3 length: 12; J gene: TRBJ2-7; V gene: TRBV5-1; clone size: NA; CDR3 protein: CASSQGSYEQYF; CDR3 DNA: TGCGCCAGCAGCCAGGGCTCCTACGAGCAGTACTTC
D gene: NA; CDR3 length: 13; J gene: TRBJ1-1; V gene: TRBV30; clone size: once; CDR3 protein: CAWSGQINTEAFF; CDR3 DNA: TGTGCCTGGAGTGGACAGATAAACACTGAAGCTTTCTTT
D gene: NA; CDR3 length: 14; J gene: TRBJ2-3; V gene: TRBV28; clone size: NA; CDR3 protein: CASNGGGRPSTQYF; CDR3 DNA: TGTGCCAGCAATGGGGGGGGGCGGCCCAGTACGCAGTATTTT
D gene: NA; CDR3 length: 12; J gene: TRBJ1-2; V gene: TRBV7-9; clone size: NA; CDR3 protein: CASSAVIGGYTF; CDR3 DNA: TGTGCCAGCAGCGCTGTTATCGGTGGCTACACCTTC
D gene: NA; CDR3 length: 13; J gene: TRBJ2-7; V gene: TRBV11-2; clone size: NA; CDR3 protein: CASSLQRTGEQYF; CDR3 DNA: TGTGCCAGCAGCTTACAGAGGACGGGGGAGCAGTACTTC
D gene: NA; CDR3 length: 16; J gene: TRBJ1-5; V gene: TRBV19; clone size: NA; CDR3 protein: CASSIVQQISNQPQHF; CDR3 DNA: TGTGCCAGTAGTATAGTACAGCAGATTAGCAATCAGCCCCAGCATTTT
D gene: TRBD2; CDR3 length: 15; J gene: TRBJ2-7; V gene: TRBV28; clone size: NA; CDR3 protein: CASSSKRGGLYEQYF; CDR3 DNA: TGTGCCAGCAGTTCAAAGCGGGGGGGTTTGTACGAGCAGTACTTC
D gene: TRBD1; CDR3 length: 14; J gene: TRBJ1-6; V gene: TRBV19; clone size: NA; CDR3 protein: CASSFQGVRSPLHF; CDR3 DNA: TGTGCCAGTAGTTTCCAGGGGGTAAGGTCACCCCTCCACTTT
D gene: NA; CDR3 length: 13; J gene: TRBJ2-5; V gene: TRBV5-1; clone size: NA; CDR3 protein: CASSFGEGETQYF; CDR3 DNA: NA
D gene: NA; CDR3 length: 13; J gene: TRBJ2-1; V gene: TRBV7-2; clone size: NA; CDR3 protein: CASSWTTYNEQFF; CDR3 DNA: TGTGCCAGCAGCTGGACTACCTACAATGAGCAGTTCTTC
D gene: NA; CDR3 length: 11; J gene: TRBJ2-1; V gene: TRBV10-3; clone size: NA; CDR3 protein: CAITSTNEQFF; CDR3 DNA: TGTGCCATCACATCCACAAATGAGCAGTTCTTC
D gene: NA; CDR3 length: 15; J gene: TRBJ2-7; V gene: TRBV7-9; clone size: few; CDR3 protein: CASSYPGTGNLEQYF; CDR3 DNA: TGTGCCAGCAGTTACCCCGGGACTGGAAACTTGGAGCAGTACTTC
D gene: TRBD2; CDR3 length: 18; J gene: TRBJ2-1; V gene: TRBV27; clone size: few; CDR3 protein: CASSQKNFDVRGDNEQFF; CDR3 DNA: TGTGCCAGCAGTCAAAAGAATTTTGACGTACGGGGGGACAATGAGCAGTTCTTC
D gene: TRBD2; CDR3 length: 15; J gene: TRBJ2-5; V gene: TRBV7-9; clone size: NA; CDR3 protein: CASSWSWGGTDHQYF; CDR3 DNA: TGTGCCAGCAGCTGGTCTTGGGGGGGGACCGATCACCAGTACTTC
D gene: NA; CDR3 length: 14; J gene: TRBJ2-3; V gene: TRBV11-3; clone size: NA; CDR3 protein: CASSLELATDTQYF; CDR3 DNA: TGTGCCAGCAGCTTAGAACTAGCAACAGATACGCAGTATTTT
D gene: TRBD1; CDR3 length: 16; J gene: TRBJ1-5; V gene: TRBV10-1; clone size: NA; CDR3 protein: CASSGGDRGLHQPQHF; CDR3 DNA: TGCGCCAGCAGTGGAGGGGACAGGGGACTCCATCAGCCCCAGCATTTT
D gene: NA; CDR3 length: 12; J gene: TRBJ1-1; V gene: TRBV28; clone size: NA; CDR3 protein: CASSFRESEAFF; CDR3 DNA: TGTGCCAGCAGTTTTCGGGAGTCTGAAGCTTTCTTT
D gene: NA; CDR3 length: 14; J gene: TRBJ2-7; V gene: TRBV5-6; clone size: NA; CDR3 protein: CASSLVGAYYEQYF; CDR3 DNA: TGTGCCAGCAGCTTGGTTGGGGCTTACTACGAGCAGTACTTC